The 8 T cell receptor beta chains below all came from one sample that was sequenced in a study of T-cell memory formation after mild COVID-19. TCRdb re-derived calls from the 5' RACE reads in MiXCR, one entry per CDR3 protein. The table has hundreds of thousands of distinct CDR3 sequences, 15% to 20% seen once. Specimen: PBMCs or a T cell subset sorted from them (not recorded which). These receptors were taken from a man aged 18 to 29 who had mild COVID-19 (a few samples of this study predate the infection). Cell type and time point are not known.

V gene TRBV5-5 combines with J gene TRBJ1-4; D is unresolved. This CDR3 has 11 amino acids. Germline assignment: CDR1 SGHKS and CDR2 YYEKEE (reference sequence). Trimming stripped 4 bases from V and 12 bases from J, with 10 bases between. The CDR3 spells CASSVPGQLFF. The CDR3 nucleotides read TGTGCCAGCAGCGTCCCGGGTCAACTGTTTTTT.

This clonotype was observed a few times. The DNA of the CDR3 is TGCGCCAGCAGCTTGCAGGACCCGGGGGGCGAGCAGTACTTC. Encoded protein: CASSLQDPGGEQYF. The J gene is TRBJ2-7, the V gene TRBV5-1; TRBD2 matches at 7 bases. Per the germline V gene, CDR1 is SGHRS and CDR2 is YFSETQ. The CDR3 extends over 14 amino acids. J lost 6 bases, V lost 1 base, and 7 bases had no gene match.

This clonotype has more than one count but fewer than ten. J is TRBJ2-7 and V is TRBV7-2; possibly TRBD1 for D (6 bases). The V end lost 6 bases, the J end lost 0 bases, and 18 bases lay between the germline ends. The germline V gene encodes CDR1 SGHTA and CDR2 FQGNSA. This CDR3 spans 16 amino acids. CDR3 sequence reads: CASSNHRAFSSYEQYF. CDR3 DNA: TGTGCCAGCAGTAATCACAGGGCCTTTAGCTCCTACGAGCAGTACTTC.

The sample holds a few counts of this clonotype. The chain recombines TRBV30 with TRBJ1-2, with 7 bases identical to TRBD1. J gave up 3 bases and V 0 bases, and 1 base lay outside the gene matches. This CDR3 spans 13 amino acids. Germline-derived CDR1 and CDR2 are GTSNPN and SVGIG (reference sequence). CDR3 in DNA: TGTGCCTGGAGTGTACAGGGGCACTATGGCTACACCTTC. As protein: CAWSVQGHYGYTF.

In this sample, this clonotype turned up a few times. The chain carries TRBV5-6 and TRBJ1-1, with D possibly being TRBD1 (5 bases). V was clipped by 5 bases and J by 4 bases, with 15 bases between them. Germline V gives CDR1 SGHDT, CDR2 YYEEEE. The CDR3 length is 14 residues. As DNA, the CDR3 is TGTGCCAGCAGATCGGCCGGGGGGGGCACTGAAGCTTTCTTT. Translation: CASRSAGGGTEAFF.

This clonotype was detected only once. The V gene is TRBV20-1, the J gene TRBJ2-7, with 9 positions matching TRBD1. This CDR3 spans 14 amino acids. Unmatched junction bases numbered 6, after V lost 3 bases and J lost 3 bases. Germline lookup yields CDR1 DFQATT and CDR2 SNEGSKA (reference sequence). CDR3 residues: CSARGNRGLYEQYF. The CDR3 DNA sequence: TGCAGTGCTAGGGGGAACAGGGGGCTCTACGAGCAGTACTTC.

This clonotype was found a few times. The J gene is TRBJ2-3, the V gene TRBV7-9, with a weak D call TRBD2 (5 bases). The CDR3 has 16 amino acids. Germline-derived CDR1 and CDR2 are SEHNR and FQNEAQ (reference sequence). Deletions cut 5 bases from V and 0 bases from J, with 15 bases between. CDR3 in amino acids: CASSPYDTGSTDTQYF. DNA of the CDR3: TGTGCCAGCAGCCCCTACGACACGGGGAGCACAGATACGCAGTATTTT. Full variable domain (outside the CDR3, taken from reference TRBV7-9 and TRBJ2-3): DTGVSQNPRHKITKRGQNVTFRCDPISEHNRLYWYRQTLGQGPEFLTYFQNEAQLEKSRLLSDRFSAERPKGSFSTLEIQRTEQGDSAMYLCASSPYDTGSTDTQYFGPGTRLTVL.

This chain joins TRBV20-1 and TRBJ2-1; no firm D call. V lost 0 bases, J lost 6 bases, and 6 bases lay in between. In germline, CDR1 is DFQATT, CDR2 SNEGSKA (reference sequence). This CDR3 is built from 12 residues. The DNA of the CDR3 is TGCAGTGCTAGAGATCTGGGCAATGAGCAGTTCTTC. It translates to CSARDLGNEQFF.